Listed below are T cell receptor beta chains from one sample, sequenced in a study of shared clonotypes between healthy human individuals. This table comes from immunoSEQ multiplex PCR, and its TCRdb copy is limited to in-frame clones, with some not included. Of more than 1,200,000 clones listed, 98% are singletons. Material for sequencing was naive CD4+ T cells sorted from blood. The source is a young man in good health. CDR3s include the opening cysteine and the closing phenylalanine or tryptophan. A D gene is named only where the DNA matches it firmly. Clone size appears in some rows only: once, few, many, or a class for an expanded clone.

V gene	J gene	clone size	D gene	CDR3 DNA	CDR3 protein
TRBV11-1	TRBJ1-1	-	TRBD1	TGTGCCAGCACATCCGGGACAGGGACTGAAGCTTTCTTT	CASTSGTGTEAFF
TRBV14	TRBJ2-7	-	TRBD1	TGTGCCAGCAGCCACGACAGGGGACCAGACTACGAGCAGTACTTC	CASSHDRGPDYEQYF
TRBV5-5	TRBJ1-3	once	-	TGTGCCAGCAGTCGTCCAGGGTGGAGCTCTGGAAACACCATATATTTT	CASSRPGWSSGNTIYF
TRBV28	TRBJ2-3	-	TRBD1	TGTGCCAGCAGGCCGGACCCGGGACAGACCGATCGCACAGATACGCAGTATTTT	CASRPDPGQTDRTDTQYF
TRBV30	TRBJ2-1	-	-	TGTGCCGGCAGGGTTGTTTCCCGGGATGAGCAGTTCTTC	CAGRVVSRDEQFF
TRBV27	TRBJ2-7	-	TRBD2	TGTGCCAGCTGTCCCGGCGGGAGGGCTGGTGAGCAGTACTTC	CASCPGGRAGEQYF
TRBV5-1	TRBJ1-3	-	TRBD1	TGCGCCAGCCAGAGGACAGGGAGGGGAAACACCATATATTTT	CASQRTGRGNTIYF
TRBV4-3	TRBJ1-2	-	-	TGCGCCAGCAGCCAAGCCCTACGAGTCCCCTATGGCTACACCTTC	CASSQALRVPYGYTF
TRBV7-9	TRBJ2-7	-	-	TGTGCCAGCAGCTTAGAAGCGGCAGGGTGGCGCTTC	CASSLEAAGWRF
TRBV30	TRBJ1-2	-	TRBD1	TGTGCCTGGAGTGTACAGCAAGGGGGCGGCTACACCTTC	CAWSVQQGGGYTF
TRBV7-2	TRBJ1-1	-	-	TGTGCCAGCAGCTTAGGATTTTATATGAACACTGAAGCTTTCTTT	CASSLGFYMNTEAFF
TRBV7-9	TRBJ1-3	-	-	TGTGCCAGCAGCACAACAGGGCGGGGAAACACCATATATTTT	CASSTTGRGNTIYF
TRBV6-5	TRBJ1-1	-	-	TGTGCCAGCAGCCCTGATTGGTACACTGAAGCTTTCTTT	CASSPDWYTEAFF
TRBV9	TRBJ2-7	-	TRBD2	TGTGCCAGCAGCGTAGCCAGCGGGGGCTACGAGCAGTACTTC	CASSVASGGYEQYF
TRBV4-1	TRBJ2-7	once	TRBD1	TGCGCCAGCAGCCAAACCTCGGGACAGGGAAGCTCCTACGAGCAGTACTTC	CASSQTSGQGSSYEQYF
TRBV9	TRBJ2-7	-	TRBD2	TGTGCCAGCAGCGAGGGGACTAGCGGGGGTAGGTCTACCTACGAGCAGTACTTC	CASSEGTSGGRSTYEQYF
TRBV11-2	TRBJ2-2	once	-	TGTGCCAGCAGGCCGGAACGGGCGGACACCGGGGAGCTGTTTTTT	CASRPERADTGELFF
TRBV28	TRBJ2-7	-	TRBD2	TGTGCCAGCAGCCGGGGGACGGGAGGGCCCTACGAGCAGTACTTC	CASSRGTGGPYEQYF
TRBV14	TRBJ2-7	-	-	TGTGCCAGCAGCCAGGGACTGGCGTACGAGCAGTACTTC	CASSQGLAYEQYF
TRBV27	TRBJ2-5	-	-	TGTGCCAGCAGTCCGCGGGGAGCGGAGGAGACCCAGTACTTC	CASSPRGAEETQYF
TRBV27	TRBJ2-7	-	-	TGTGCCAGCAGTTTTCGAGAGGCCTACGAGCAGTACTTC	CASSFREAYEQYF
TRBV6-1	TRBJ2-7	-	-	TGTGCCAGCCTCCGGGGCGAGCAGTACTTC	CASLRGEQYF
TRBV5-1	TRBJ2-2	-	-	TGCGCCAGCAGCCCTTTAGTTGAAGGGGAGCTGTTTTTT	CASSPLVEGELFF
TRBV28	TRBJ2-2	-	-	TGTGCCTCGTGGGGCAGAAACACCGGGGAGCTGTTTTTT	CASWGRNTGELFF
TRBV28	TRBJ2-5	-	-	TGTGCCAGTCTCGGGGCTTTTCAAGAGACCCAGTACTTC	CASLGAFQETQYF
TRBV7-6	TRBJ2-5	-	TRBD1	TGTGCCAGCAGCTTAGCCCGGACAGGGGGAAGCGAAAAGACCCAGTACTTC	CASSLARTGGSEKTQYF
TRBV5-4	TRBJ1-2	-	-	TGTGCCAGCAGCCGTAACCCTGGGACCCCAATAACCCACGGCTACACCTTC	CASSRNPGTPITHGYTF
TRBV18	TRBJ2-3	-	-	TGTGCCAGCTCACCCTACCGGGAGATTGTTGCAGATACGCAGTATTTT	CASSPYREIVADTQYF
TRBV2	TRBJ2-5	-	-	TGTGCCAGCAGTTCCGGACCATATCAAGAGACCCAGTACTTC	CASSSGPYQETQYF
TRBV11-2	TRBJ1-4	-	-	TGTGCCAGCAGCCTGTCTGAGTCGGAAAAACTGTTTTTT	CASSLSESEKLFF
TRBV7-2	TRBJ2-1	-	-	TGTGCCAGCAGCTTAGAGGCTGGACGGGATGAGCAGTTCTTC	CASSLEAGRDEQFF
TRBV6-1	TRBJ2-5	-	-	TGTGCCAGCAGTCCGAGGACAGCACTTTCGACCCAGTACTTC	CASSPRTALSTQYF
TRBV27	TRBJ2-1	-	-	TGTGCCAGCAGTTTATCGGCCCAGGGGTGGCATGAGCAGTTCTTC	CASSLSAQGWHEQFF
TRBV7-6	TRBJ2-2	-	-	TGTGCCAGCAGCTTAGGTGTTTCAAGTACAAGCACCGGGGAGCTGTTTTTT	CASSLGVSSTSTGELFF
TRBV2	TRBJ1-5	-	-	TGTGCCAGCAGTGGCGGAATATATCAGCCCCAGCATTTT	CASSGGIYQPQHF
TRBV2	TRBJ2-5	-	-	TGTGCCAGCAGAGGGTATTCGGAGACCCAGTACTTC	CASRGYSETQYF
TRBV29-1	TRBJ2-2	-	-	TGCAGCGTTGCGTTCATGCCGAACACCGGGGAGCTGTTTTTT	CSVAFMPNTGELFF
TRBV7-9	TRBJ2-3	-	TRBD2	TGTGCCAGCAGCTTAGAGAGCGGGAGTGGGCTTTGGGGCACAGATACGCAGTATTTT	CASSLESGSGLWGTDTQYF
TRBV7-9	TRBJ2-1	-	-	TGTGCCAGCAGCTTTCCCAATGCGGGGCAGGGGGCCTACAATGAGCAGTTCTTC	CASSFPNAGQGAYNEQFF
TRBV7-8	TRBJ2-2	-	-	TGTGCCAGCAGCTCGGGGAACGGGGCGAACACCGGGGAGCTGTTTTTT	CASSSGNGANTGELFF
TRBV28	TRBJ1-2	-	-	TGTGCCAGCAGGGTAGGGGGGACTAACTATGGCTACACCTTC	CASRVGGTNYGYTF
TRBV2	TRBJ2-7	-	-	TGTGCCAGCAGTGCGCTGGGCTCCTACGAGCAGTACTTC	CASSALGSYEQYF
TRBV5-1	TRBJ2-5	-	-	TGCGCCAGCAGCTTTAAAGGGACCCTAAAGGAAGAGACCCAGTACTTC	CASSFKGTLKEETQYF
TRBV4-3	TRBJ2-7	-	TRBD2	TGCGCCAGCAGCCAAGTCCGAGCGGGAGGGCCTGGCTACGAGCAGTACTTC	CASSQVRAGGPGYEQYF
TRBV2	TRBJ2-7	-	TRBD2	TGTGCCAGCAAGACCGAGCGGGAGATCTCCTACGAGCAGTACTTC	CASKTEREISYEQYF
TRBV13	TRBJ2-7	-	-	TGTGCCAGCAGCTTAGGGCCCCCCTTTGGTGAGCAGTACTTC	CASSLGPPFGEQYF
TRBV14	TRBJ2-7	-	-	TGTGCCAGCAGCCAAGGCGGGGTGGGGAGCTCCTACGAGCAGTACTTC	CASSQGGVGSSYEQYF
TRBV5-4	TRBJ2-3	once	-	TGTGCCAGCAGCTTGGCAAATGTGCTGGGCACAGATACGCAGTATTTT	CASSLANVLGTDTQYF
TRBV19	TRBJ2-2	-	-	TGTGCCACCACGAAGTGGTTTACAGCCGGGAACACCGGGGAGCTGTTTTTT	CATTKWFTAGNTGELFF
TRBV27	TRBJ1-2	-	-	TGTGCCAGCAGTCCCCCCGGGACTTTCTATGGCTACACCTTC	CASSPPGTFYGYTF
TRBV18	TRBJ1-1	-	TRBD1	TGTGCCAGCTCACCATTAGACAGGGTAAACACTGAAGCTTTCTTT	CASSPLDRVNTEAFF
TRBV2	TRBJ2-3	-	-	TGTGCCAGCAAGCGGAGACTAGTCAGCGATACGCAGTATTTT	CASKRRLVSDTQYF
TRBV10-1	TRBJ2-1	-	-	TGCGCCAGCAGTAGAGGGACGATGGACTATGAGCAGTTCTTC	CASSRGTMDYEQFF
TRBV11-2	TRBJ2-7	-	TRBD1	TGTGCCAGCAGCTTAGCTACAGGGGGCGGTTACGAGCAGTACTTC	CASSLATGGGYEQYF
TRBV27	TRBJ2-7	once	TRBD1	TGTGCCAGCAGGCTGACAGGGGGAGGGGAGCAGTACTTC	CASRLTGGGEQYF
TRBV4-2	TRBJ2-3	-	-	TGTGCCAGCAGCCAAGATACCCGTATCGTGGCCCCAGATACGCAGTATTTT	CASSQDTRIVAPDTQYF
TRBV29-1	TRBJ1-5	-	-	TGCAGCGTTGCGGACAGTTGGCGCAATCAGCCCCAGCATTTT	CSVADSWRNQPQHF
TRBV7-2	TRBJ2-1	-	-	TGTGCCAGCAGCTTAGCTAGCGGTAGGGTGTATGAGCAGTTCTTC	CASSLASGRVYEQFF
TRBV29-1	TRBJ2-5	-	-	TGCAGCGTTGGGGGATGGTCAAACGGAGAGACCCAGTACTTC	CSVGGWSNGETQYF
TRBV18	TRBJ2-7	-	TRBD2	TGTGCCAGCTCACCAATGGTAGCGGGAGACCACGAGCAGTACTTC	CASSPMVAGDHEQYF